This passage covers 2 T cell receptor beta chains from one sample sequenced in a study of blood T cell repertoires in COVID-19. Sequencing used immunoSEQ multiplex PCR; TCRdb keeps in-frame clones, though not all of them. The sample consists of 55,000 to 65,000 clones, 87% of them appearing once. Material: peripheral blood. Receptors were obtained from a man aged 55 to 70 with active or convalescent COVID-19.

This chain joins TRBV5-4 and TRBJ2-1; no clear D gene. The CDR3 loop spans 13 amino acids. The germline gives CDR1 SGHNT, CDR2 YYREEE (reference sequence). Deletions cut 3 bases from V and 3 bases from J, with 7 bases between. CDR3 amino acids: CASSSQFYNEQFF. The CDR3, as DNA: TGTGCCAGCAGCTCGCAGTTCTACAATGAGCAGTTCTTC. The full variable domain, rest sourced from reference TRBV5-4 and TRBJ2-1, is ETGVTQSPTHLIKTRGQQVTLRCSSQSGHNTVSWYQQALGQGPQFIFQYYREEENGRGNFPPRFSGLQFPNYSSELNVNALELDDSALYLCASSSQFYNEQFFGPGTRLTVL.

This clone occurred once. The chain uses TRBV3-1 (or the pseudogene TRBV3-2) and TRBJ2-2; 10 nucleotides align to TRBD1. Per germline, CDR1 LGHDT and CDR2 YNNKEL (reference sequence). J gave up 4 bases and V 0 bases, and 5 bases lay outside the gene matches. CDR3 length equals 17 residues. The CDR3 DNA is TGTGCCAGCAGCCAAGATGGGGGACAGGGGAGCACCGGGGAGCTGTTTTTT. Translating gives CASSQDGGQGSTGELFF.